This T cell receptor (beta chain) was retrieved from a study of cytomegalovirus exposure and HLA in healthy donors. The PCR was carried out with 60 Vbeta primers and 13 Jbeta primers. Sequencing used immunoSEQ multiplex PCR; TCRdb keeps in-frame clones, though not all of them. The repertoire consists of 130,000 or so clones, with over 65% occurring once and the leading ten covering less than 2%. Concerning this clone: The antigen is undetermined.

CDR3 length: 14 amino acids. Germline CDR1 reads SGDLS; CDR2 reads YYNGEE. V dropped 0 bases and J dropped 5 bases, with 8 bases sitting between them. Findings of the study overall: A few of the chains that were CMV-associated were confirmed in vitro to be specific for CMV antigens.

This receptor was identified in a man between 35 and 55 years old in good health and CMV-seronegative. Sequenced sample: PBMCs. The rearrangement links TRBV9 to TRBJ1-4; D uncertain. DNA for the CDR3: TGTGCCAGCAGCGTAGGTTACGGGAATGAAAAACTGTTTTTT. It yields the protein CASSVGYGNEKLFF.